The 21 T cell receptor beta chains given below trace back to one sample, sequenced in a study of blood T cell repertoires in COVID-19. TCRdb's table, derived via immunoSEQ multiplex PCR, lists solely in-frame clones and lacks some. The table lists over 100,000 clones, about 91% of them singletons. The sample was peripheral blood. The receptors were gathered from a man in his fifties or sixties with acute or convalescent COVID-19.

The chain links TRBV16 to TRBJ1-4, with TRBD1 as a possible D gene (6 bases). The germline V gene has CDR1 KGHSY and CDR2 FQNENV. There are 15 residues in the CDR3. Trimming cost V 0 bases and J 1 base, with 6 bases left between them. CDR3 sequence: CASSQSGQTNEKLFF. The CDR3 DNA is TGTGCCAGCAGCCAATCGGGACAAACTAATGAAAAACTGTTTTTT.

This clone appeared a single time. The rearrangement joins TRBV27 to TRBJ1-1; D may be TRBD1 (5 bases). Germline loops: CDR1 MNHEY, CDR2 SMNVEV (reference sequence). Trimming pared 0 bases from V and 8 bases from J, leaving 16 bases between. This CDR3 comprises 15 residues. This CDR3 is CASSLSGDGGSEAFF. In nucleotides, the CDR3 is TGTGCCAGCAGTTTATCCGGGGATGGGGGGTCCGAAGCTTTCTTT.

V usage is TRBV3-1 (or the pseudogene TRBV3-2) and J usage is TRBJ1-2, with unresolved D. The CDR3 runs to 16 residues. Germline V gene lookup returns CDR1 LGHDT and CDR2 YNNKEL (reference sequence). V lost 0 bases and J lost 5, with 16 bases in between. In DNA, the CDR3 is TGTGCCAGCAGCCAAGAATTTGGAGGTGACCGATATGGCTACACCTTC. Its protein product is CASSQEFGGDRYGYTF.

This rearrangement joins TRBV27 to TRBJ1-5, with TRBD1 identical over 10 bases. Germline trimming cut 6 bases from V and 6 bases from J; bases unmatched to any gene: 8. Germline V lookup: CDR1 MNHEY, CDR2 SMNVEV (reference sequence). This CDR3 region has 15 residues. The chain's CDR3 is CASSTTRTGGQPQHF. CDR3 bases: TGTGCCAGCAGCACAACACGGACAGGGGGTCAGCCCCAGCATTTT.

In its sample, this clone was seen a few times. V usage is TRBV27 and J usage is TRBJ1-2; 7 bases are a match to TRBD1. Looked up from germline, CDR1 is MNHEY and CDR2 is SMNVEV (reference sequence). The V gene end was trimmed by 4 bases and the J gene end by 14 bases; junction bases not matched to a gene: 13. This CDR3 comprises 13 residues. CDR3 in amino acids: CASSSVTQGPVTF. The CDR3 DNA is TGTGCCAGCAGTTCCGTAACACAGGGGCCGGTGACCTTC.

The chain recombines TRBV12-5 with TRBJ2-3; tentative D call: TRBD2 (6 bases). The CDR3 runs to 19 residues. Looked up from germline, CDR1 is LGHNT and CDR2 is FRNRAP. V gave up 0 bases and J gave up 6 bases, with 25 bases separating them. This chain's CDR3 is CASGLVLTKGSLAGDTQYF. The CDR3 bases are TGTGCTAGTGGTTTGGTACTAACCAAAGGGTCCCTCGCGGGGGATACGCAGTATTTT.

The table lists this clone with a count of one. DNA of the CDR3: TGCAGCGCTGCGACTAGCGGGAGGGCTGTGGGCACAGATACGCAGTATTTT. This encodes CSAATSGRAVGTDTQYF. This chain joins TRBV29-1 and TRBJ2-3; 14 bases align to TRBD2. Looked up from germline, CDR1 is SQVTM and CDR2 is ANQGSEA. There are 17 residues in the CDR3. V lost 7 bases, J lost 1 base, and 10 bases stayed unmatched.

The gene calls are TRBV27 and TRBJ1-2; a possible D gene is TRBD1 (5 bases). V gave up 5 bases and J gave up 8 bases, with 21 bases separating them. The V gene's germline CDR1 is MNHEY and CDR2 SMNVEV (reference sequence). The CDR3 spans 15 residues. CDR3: CASSPFPAGLEGYTF. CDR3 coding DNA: TGTGCCAGCAGTCCTTTCCCGGCAGGGCTGGAGGGCTACACCTTC.

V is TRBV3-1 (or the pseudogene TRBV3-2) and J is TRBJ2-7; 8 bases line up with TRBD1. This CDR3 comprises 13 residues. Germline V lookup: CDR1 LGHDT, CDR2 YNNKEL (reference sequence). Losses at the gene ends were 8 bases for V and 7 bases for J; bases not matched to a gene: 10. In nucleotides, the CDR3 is TGTGCCAGCGTGAGACAGGGGTCAGGAGAGCAGTACTTC. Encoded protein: CASVRQGSGEQYF.

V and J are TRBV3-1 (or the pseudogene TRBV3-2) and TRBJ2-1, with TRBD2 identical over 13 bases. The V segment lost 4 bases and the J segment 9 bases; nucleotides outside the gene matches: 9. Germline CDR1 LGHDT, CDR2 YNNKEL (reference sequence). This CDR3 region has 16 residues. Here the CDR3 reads CASSPGTSGVRGEQFF. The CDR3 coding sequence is TGTGCCAGCAGCCCCGGGACTAGCGGGGTGAGGGGTGAGCAGTTCTTC.

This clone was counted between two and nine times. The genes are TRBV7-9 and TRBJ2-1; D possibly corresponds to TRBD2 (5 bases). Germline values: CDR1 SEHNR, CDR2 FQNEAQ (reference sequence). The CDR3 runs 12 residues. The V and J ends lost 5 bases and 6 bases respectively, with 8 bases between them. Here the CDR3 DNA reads TGTGCCAGCAGCCCGAGCGGCAATGAGCAGTTCTTC. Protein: CASSPSGNEQFF.

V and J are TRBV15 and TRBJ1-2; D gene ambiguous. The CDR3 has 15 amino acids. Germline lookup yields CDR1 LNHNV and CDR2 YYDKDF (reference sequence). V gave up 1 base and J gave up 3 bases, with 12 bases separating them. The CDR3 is CATSRGRDKDYGYTF. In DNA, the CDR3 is TGTGCCACCAGCAGAGGGAGGGATAAAGACTATGGCTACACCTTC.

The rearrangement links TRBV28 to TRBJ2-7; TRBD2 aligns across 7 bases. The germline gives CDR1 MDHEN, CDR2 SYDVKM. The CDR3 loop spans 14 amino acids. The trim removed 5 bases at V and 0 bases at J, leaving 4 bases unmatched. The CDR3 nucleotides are TGTGCCAGCAGTCGAGCGGGGAGCTCCTACGAGCAGTACTTC. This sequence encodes CASSRAGSSYEQYF.

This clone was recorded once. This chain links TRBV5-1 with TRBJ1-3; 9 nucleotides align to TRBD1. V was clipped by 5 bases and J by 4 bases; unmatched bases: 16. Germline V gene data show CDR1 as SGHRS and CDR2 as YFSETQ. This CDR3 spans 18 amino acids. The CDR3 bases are TGCGCCAGCAGGCCCGGGACAGGGCACGTGTGGGGCGGAAACACCATATATTTT. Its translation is CASRPGTGHVWGGNTIYF.

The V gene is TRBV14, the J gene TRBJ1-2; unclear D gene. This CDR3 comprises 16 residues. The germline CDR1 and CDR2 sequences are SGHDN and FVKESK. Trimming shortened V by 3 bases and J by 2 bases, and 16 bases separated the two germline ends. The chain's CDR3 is CASSQNRGVGNYGYTF. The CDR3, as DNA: TGTGCCAGCAGCCAGAACCGAGGAGTCGGGAACTATGGCTACACCTTC. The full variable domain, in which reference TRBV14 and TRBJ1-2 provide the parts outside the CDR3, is EAGVTQFPSHSVIEKGQTVTLRCDPISGHDNLYWYRRVMGKEIKFLLHFVKESKQDESGMPNNRFLAERTGGTYSTLKVQPAELEDSGVYFCASSQNRGVGNYGYTFGSGTRLTVV.

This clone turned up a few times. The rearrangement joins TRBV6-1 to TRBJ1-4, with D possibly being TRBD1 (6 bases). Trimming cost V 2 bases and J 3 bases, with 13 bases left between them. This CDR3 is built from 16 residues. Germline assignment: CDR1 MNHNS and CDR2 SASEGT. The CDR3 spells CASSESYGQPNEKLFF. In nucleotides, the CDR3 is TGTGCCAGCAGTGAATCCTACGGACAGCCTAATGAAAAACTGTTTTTT.

The CDR3 bases are TGTGCCAGCAGCTCCGGGACTAGCGAGGGTCGTACGCAGTATTTT. Its translation is CASSSGTSEGRTQYF. V gene TRBV7-2 combines with J gene TRBJ2-3; 10 bases line up with TRBD2. Trimming at V came to 4 bases and at J to 8 bases, leaving 9 bases not matched to a gene. The germline gives CDR1 SGHTA, CDR2 FQGNSA. The CDR3 is 15 amino acids.

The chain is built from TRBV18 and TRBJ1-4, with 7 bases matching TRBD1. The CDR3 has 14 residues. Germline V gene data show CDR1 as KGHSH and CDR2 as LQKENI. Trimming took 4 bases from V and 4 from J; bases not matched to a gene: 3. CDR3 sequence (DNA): TGTGCCAGCTCACACAGGGGTAGTAATGAAAAACTGTTTTTT. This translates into CASSHRGSNEKLFF.

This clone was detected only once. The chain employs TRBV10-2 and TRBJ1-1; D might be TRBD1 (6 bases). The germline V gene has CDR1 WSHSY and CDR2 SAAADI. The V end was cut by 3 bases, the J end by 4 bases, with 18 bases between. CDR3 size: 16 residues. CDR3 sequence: CASSDPAAGGSTEAFF. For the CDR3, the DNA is TGCGCCAGCAGTGACCCCGCGGCGGGGGGCTCCACTGAAGCTTTCTTT.

CDR3 amino acids: CASSPGGPDTQYF. For the CDR3, the DNA is TGTGCCAGCAGCCCAGGGGGTCCGGATACGCAGTATTTT. This chain links TRBV7-2 with TRBJ2-3; the match to TRBD1 covers 7 bases. CDR3 length: 13 amino acids. Germline CDR1 is SGHTA and CDR2 is FQGNSA. The ends lost 5 bases at V and 6 bases at J; junction bases unmatched: 5.

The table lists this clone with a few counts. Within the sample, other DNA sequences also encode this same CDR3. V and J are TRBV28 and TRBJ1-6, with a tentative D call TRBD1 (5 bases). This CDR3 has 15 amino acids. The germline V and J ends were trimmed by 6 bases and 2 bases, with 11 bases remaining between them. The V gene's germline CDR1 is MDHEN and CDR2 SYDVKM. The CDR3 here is CASRPQGTYNSPLHF. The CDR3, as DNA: TGTGCCAGCAGACCCCAGGGCACCTATAATTCACCCCTCCACTTT.